The TCR beta chain described here comes from a study of T cell responses to AZD1222 COVID-19 vaccine. Study details: Pooled in the analysis were second doses at about 4 or about 12 weeks.

Findings and caveats of the study: Females made up more of the donors, who were largely white British, and clonal diversity may have come out too low. Epitopes outside B.1.351 and B.1.1.7 mutated regions reportedly drew nearly half of spike TCRs.

This clone appeared a few times. Its antigen is still unknown. Trimming cost V 3 bases and J 2 bases, with 12 bases left between them. Germline CDR1 reads LNHDA; CDR2 reads SQIVND (reference sequence). The CDR3 covers 15 residues. Produced via immunoSEQ multiplex PCR; TCRdb's table is partial and in-frame only. In the table there are approximately 130,000 clones, over 90% of which are singletons. The material sequenced was peripheral blood, taken on day 0 of AZD1222 vaccination. The TCR sequence derives from an adult in good health. The chain is built from TRBV19 and TRBJ2-3, with a tentative D call TRBD1 (5 bases). The chain's CDR3 is CASSIQGEPTDTQYF. CDR3 DNA: TGTGCCAGTAGTATCCAAGGGGAACCCACAGATACGCAGTATTTT.